This T cell receptor (beta chain) was sequenced for a study of regulatory T cells in long-lasting Graves disease. This clonotype has a count of ten or more. Sequencing libraries for TCR beta were prepared with iRepertoire HTBI primers and Arm-PCR of CDR3 regions. TCRdb re-called the multiplex PCR reads with MiXCR, one entry per CDR3 protein. This sample has 450,000 to 600,000 distinct CDR3 sequences, with 15% to 20% found just once. CDR3 length equals 13 residues. The V gene lost 4 bases and the J gene lost 4 bases, with 8 bases spanning the gap. The sample's time point: newly diagnosed GD, antithyroid drugs for less than 3 months. PBMC RNA served as the TCR library source. The sample also formed part of further work on T cells in Graves' hyperthyroidism and ophthalmopathy. Per that study: Expanded thyroid clonotypes (above 0.001) were mostly also found in blood.

This sample comprised peripheral blood mononuclear cells (PBMCs), obtained at new diagnosis, from a patient treated with antithyroid drugs. The clonotype originates from a man between 35 and 55 years old with Graves disease. The genes are TRBV12-3 or TRBV12-4 and TRBJ2-4; possible D gene TRBD1, 6 bases. The CDR3 coding sequence is TGTGCCAGCAGTTCAGGGGCAAAAAACATTCAGTACTTC. Translating it yields CASSSGAKNIQYF.